This is a list of T cell receptor beta chains from one sample in a study of blood T cell repertoires in COVID-19. Using immunoSEQ multiplex PCR, the repertoire was profiled, and TCRdb retains in-frame clones only, with some absent. The table lists over 250,000 clones, about nine tenths of them singletons, with around 13% in the top ten. Sequencing used peripheral blood. The source of these receptors is a woman aged 55-70 years with acute or convalescent COVID-19. Each CDR3 is given with its conserved first and last residue. Fields, in order: clone size, CDR3 length, V gene, CDR3 protein. Only part of the rows carry a size: once, few, many, or a class if the clone is expanded.

clone size: .
CDR3 length: 14
V gene: TRBV6-2/TRBV6-3
CDR3 protein: CASSRTGGDETQYF

clone size: .
CDR3 length: 18
V gene: TRBV23-1
CDR3 protein: CASSQMTTRQGWNTEAFF

clone size: .
CDR3 length: 14
V gene: TRBV7-9
CDR3 protein: CASSSLQGAEEQFF

clone size: .
CDR3 length: 15
V gene: TRBV9
CDR3 protein: CASSVSGSSGNTIYF

clone size: .
CDR3 length: 15
V gene: TRBV14
CDR3 protein: CASSPGQDITYEQYF

clone size: once
CDR3 length: 13
V gene: TRBV28
CDR3 protein: CASSSGEHYGYTF

clone size: .
CDR3 length: 14
V gene: TRBV18
CDR3 protein: CASSPPTGVAEAFF

clone size: .
CDR3 length: 12
V gene: TRBV18
CDR3 protein: CASSGRSYGYTF

clone size: .
CDR3 length: 15
V gene: TRBV27
CDR3 protein: CASSFTSSYNSPLHF

clone size: .
CDR3 length: 14
V gene: TRBV19
CDR3 protein: CASSGTSGSGEQFF

clone size: .
CDR3 length: 12
V gene: TRBV15
CDR3 protein: CATSRDRYEQYF

clone size: .
CDR3 length: 14
V gene: TRBV6-2/TRBV6-3
CDR3 protein: CASSSGQGRNEQFF

clone size: .
CDR3 length: 15
V gene: TRBV18
CDR3 protein: CASSPLQGATGELFF

clone size: .
CDR3 length: 15
V gene: TRBV5-4
CDR3 protein: CASSLDRASYNEQFF

clone size: .
CDR3 length: 15
V gene: TRBV5-1
CDR3 protein: CASSIDREGPYEQYF

clone size: .
CDR3 length: 18
V gene: TRBV28
CDR3 protein: CASSFLSETGGSDQPQHF

clone size: .
CDR3 length: 18
V gene: TRBV7-2
CDR3 protein: CASSSPGLAGGFTGELFF

clone size: .
CDR3 length: 15
V gene: TRBV4-3
CDR3 protein: CASSHGQREDNEQFF

clone size: once
CDR3 length: 15
V gene: TRBV29-1
CDR3 protein: CSVPPEQGMNTEAFF

clone size: .
CDR3 length: 16
V gene: TRBV5-8
CDR3 protein: CASSLPGTGTGYEQYF

clone size: .
CDR3 length: 15
V gene: TRBV11-2
CDR3 protein: CASTPGQRCNQPQHF

clone size: .
CDR3 length: 15
V gene: TRBV14
CDR3 protein: CASSQDQDRVHEQFF

clone size: .
CDR3 length: 15
V gene: TRBV6-5
CDR3 protein: CASSRPGTGNTEAFF

clone size: .
CDR3 length: 13
V gene: TRBV6-6
CDR3 protein: CASSSPEDTEAFF

clone size: .
CDR3 length: 15
V gene: TRBV5-1
CDR3 protein: CASSLGAGTNEKLFF

clone size: .
CDR3 length: 16
V gene: TRBV5-1
CDR3 protein: CASSLSGPASTDTQYF

clone size: .
CDR3 length: 16
V gene: TRBV28
CDR3 protein: CASSPSGTGNTGELFF

clone size: .
CDR3 length: 17
V gene: TRBV25-1
CDR3 protein: CASSEYFVVQGEYEQYF

clone size: .
CDR3 length: 15
V gene: TRBV27
CDR3 protein: CASSLGSPRYNEQFF

clone size: .
CDR3 length: 15
V gene: TRBV19
CDR3 protein: CASTLRGVGYTEAFF

clone size: .
CDR3 length: 17
V gene: TRBV5-5
CDR3 protein: CASTMRTGWGFNYGYTF

clone size: few
CDR3 length: 17
V gene: TRBV6-2/TRBV6-3
CDR3 protein: CASSYSSRAIMSTEAFF

clone size: once
CDR3 length: 14
V gene: TRBV4-3
CDR3 protein: CASSQNQGDQPQHF

clone size: .
CDR3 length: 11
V gene: TRBV2
CDR3 protein: CASSVLYEQYF

clone size: .
CDR3 length: 12
V gene: TRBV2
CDR3 protein: CASSEERFGYTF

clone size: .
CDR3 length: 12
V gene: TRBV27
CDR3 protein: CASSRGTYEQYF